The 25 T cell receptor beta chains below all came from one sample that was sequenced in a study of immune evolution from preneoplasia to lung adenocarcinoma. TCRdb's table, derived via immunoSEQ multiplex PCR, lists solely in-frame clones and lacks some. The sample shows some 3,500 clones, 75% to 80% of them seen only once. The sequencing sample was made of FFPE minimally invasive lung adenocarcinoma tissue. All receptors come from a person aged 55-80 years with lung adenocarcinoma.

The genes are TRBV6-1 and TRBJ2-2; the match to TRBD2 covers 11 bases. Germline assignment: CDR1 MNHNS and CDR2 SASEGT. The CDR3 runs to 16 residues. The V and J ends lost 2 bases and 7 bases, in that order; junction bases with no gene match: 6. The DNA of the CDR3 is TGTGCCAGCAGTGAACCAACTAGCGGGAGAAACGGGGAGCTGTTTTTT. Its protein is CASSEPTSGRNGELFF.

The V gene is TRBV11-3, the J gene TRBJ2-1, with D possibly being TRBD2 (6 bases). V was clipped by 1 base and J by 3 bases, with 7 bases between them. CDR3 length: 14 amino acids. Germline V gene sequence: CDR1 SGHNT, CDR2 YENEEA. The CDR3 here is CASSLVGGYNEQFF. As DNA, the CDR3 is TGTGCCAGCAGCTTAGTCGGGGGCTACAATGAGCAGTTCTTC.

The V call is TRBV7-3, the J call TRBJ2-1; D is unclear. V dropped 4 bases and J dropped 5 bases, with 6 bases sitting between them. The CDR3 is 12 amino acids. The germline CDR1 and CDR2 sequences are SGHTA and FQGTGA. The CDR3 region has the DNA TGTGCCAGCAGCTCCATTAACAATGAGCAGTTCTTC. It specifies CASSSINNEQFF.

The chain joins TRBV29-1 to TRBJ2-5, with D possibly TRBD2 on 5 matching bases. There are 17 residues in the CDR3. Germline V gene sequence: CDR1 SQVTM, CDR2 ANQGSEA. Deletions cut 1 base from V and 11 bases from J, with 29 bases between. CDR3 sequence (DNA): TGCAGCGTTGAAGTGCGGGTTTCGCGGGTTTTGGGTTACAAGCAGTACTTC. It codes for CSVEVRVSRVLGYKQYF.

This clone is termed large. V gene TRBV29-1 combines with J gene TRBJ1-3; D may be TRBD1 (6 bases). The V end was cut by 5 bases, the J end by 0 bases, with 17 bases between. The CDR3 consists of 16 residues. Germline V gene data show CDR1 as SQVTM and CDR2 as ANQGSEA. The CDR3 sequence: CSVTGSAAFSGNTIYF. In nucleotides, the CDR3 is TGCAGCGTTACAGGGAGCGCCGCGTTCTCTGGAAACACCATATATTTT.

This chain links TRBV2 with TRBJ2-7, with 7 bases lining up with TRBD2. Trimming took 8 bases from V and 0 from J; bases not matched to a gene: 1. The CDR3 has 12 amino acids. In germline, CDR1 is SNHLY, CDR2 FYNNEI. CDR3 sequence: CASGGDSYEQYF. CDR3 bases: TGTGCCAGCGGGGGGGACTCCTACGAGCAGTACTTC.

The genes are TRBV29-1 and TRBJ2-5, with D maybe TRBD1 (5 bases). Germline V gene data show CDR1 as SQVTM and CDR2 as ANQGSEA. V dropped 5 bases and J dropped 3 bases, with 10 bases sitting between them. This CDR3 has 12 residues. CDR3 DNA: TGCAGCGTTCTAATGACAGAAGAGACCCAGTACTTC. Translating it yields CSVLMTEETQYF. Combining the CDR3 with reference TRBV29-1 and TRBJ2-5 gives the whole variable domain SAVISQKPSRDICQRGTSLTIQCQVDSQVTMMFWYRQQPGQSLTLIATANQGSEATYESGFVIDKFPISRPNLTFSTLTVSNMSPEDSSIYLCSVLMTEETQYFGPGTRLLVL.

This clone was found a few times. This chain links TRBV29-1 with TRBJ1-4, with a possible D match to TRBD1 (6 bases). This CDR3 spans 14 amino acids. Germline V gene lookup returns CDR1 SQVTM and CDR2 ANQGSEA. Trimming left V 6 bases short and J 2 bases short, with 13 bases between. CDR3 amino acids: CSVLPRGTNEKLFF. The CDR3 DNA follows: TGCAGCGTCCTACCGAGGGGGACTAATGAAAAACTGTTTTTT.

This clone was picked up a small number of times. This chain joins TRBV2 and TRBJ2-1, with TRBD1 identical over 7 bases. Germline assignment: CDR1 SNHLY and CDR2 FYNNEI. Trimming at V came to 3 bases and at J to 12 bases, leaving 5 bases not matched to a gene. This CDR3 contains 12 residues. The CDR3 protein is CASSDEGARQFF. Written as DNA, the CDR3 is TGTGCCAGCAGTGACGAGGGGGCCAGGCAGTTCTTC. Full variable domain (rest looked up from reference TRBV2 and TRBJ2-1): EPEVTQTPSHQVTQMGQEVILRCVPISNHLYFYWYRQILGQKVEFLVSFYNNEISEKSEIFDDQFSVERPDGSNFTLKIRSTKLEDSAMYFCASSDEGARQFFGPGTRLTVL.

The rearrangement joins TRBV11-2 to TRBJ1-1, with 8 bases lining up with TRBD1. Germline V lookup: CDR1 SGHAT, CDR2 FQNNGV. CDR3 size: 13 residues. V trimming: 3 bases; J trimming: 6 bases; junction bases outside the gene matches: 3. CDR3 sequence (DNA): TGTGCCAGCAGCTTGACAGGGGAGGCTGAAGCTTTCTTT. This sequence encodes CASSLTGEAEAFF.

The chain is built from TRBV7-2 and TRBJ1-2; D possibly corresponds to TRBD1 (6 bases). This CDR3 region has 16 residues. With 5 bases removed from V and 5 bases from J, the gap between germline ends came to 21 bases. From germline, CDR1 is SGHTA and CDR2 FQGNSA. The CDR3 DNA is TGTGCCAGCAGCCTGGATGGGGGCAATTCCTTTTATGGCTACACCTTC. It translates to CASSLDGGNSFYGYTF. The full variable domain, with the rest looked up from reference TRBV7-2 and TRBJ1-2, is GAGVSQSPSNKVTEKGKDVELRCDPISGHTALYWYRQSLGQGLEFLIYFQGNSAPDKSGLPSDRFSAERTGGSVSTLTIQRTQQEDSAVYLCASSLDGGNSFYGYTFGSGTRLTVV.

The chain is built from TRBV7-3 and TRBJ2-1; a possible D gene is TRBD1 (7 bases). V was cut by 2 bases and J by 0 bases, with 17 bases left in between. Looked up from germline, CDR1 is SGHTA and CDR2 is FQGTGA. The CDR3 is made up of 18 amino acids. This CDR3 is CASSLQGVRGNSYNEQFF. The CDR3 DNA is TGTGCCAGCAGCTTACAGGGGGTACGCGGGAACTCCTACAATGAGCAGTTCTTC.

The chain uses TRBV9 and TRBJ2-5, with D perhaps TRBD1 (6 bases). The end of the DNA is better explained by TRBJ2-7, so the J call may be wrong. The CDR3 has 15 residues. From germline, CDR1 is SGDLS and CDR2 YYNGEE. CDR3 sequence (DNA): TGTGCCAGCAGCCTAGGGACATCCGGGATCTACGAGCAGTACTTC. Encoded protein: CASSLGTSGIYEQYF.

This clone was observed once. The rearrangement uses TRBV4-1 and TRBJ2-3, with D unclear. V shed 6 bases and J shed 1 base, with 17 bases lying between them. The CDR3 runs to 16 residues. Per the germline V gene, CDR1 is MGHRA and CDR2 is YSYEKL. CDR3 DNA sequence: TGCGCCAGCAGACAACAGAGCCTCCTTGGCACAGATACGCAGTATTTT. Translation: CASRQQSLLGTDTQYF.

This chain uses TRBV7-8 with TRBJ2-1, with a tentative D call TRBD1 (5 bases). The CDR3 runs 13 residues. CDR1 is SGHVS and CDR2 is FQNEAQ in the germline V gene. The V gene lost 8 bases and the J gene lost 2 bases, with 10 bases spanning the gap. The DNA for the CDR3 is TGTGCCAGCGGGGCATTACCCTACAATGAGCAGTTCTTC. Translating it yields CASGALPYNEQFF. The full variable domain, its missing parts supplied by reference TRBV7-8 and TRBJ2-1, is GAGVSQSPRYKVAKRGQDVALRCDPISGHVSLFWYQQALGQGPEFLTYFQNEAQLDKSGLPSDRFFAERPEGSVSTLKIQRTQQEDSAVYLCASGALPYNEQFFGPGTRLTVL.

This clone came up a few times. The V gene is TRBV15, the J gene TRBJ2-2; 8 positions agree with TRBD2. This CDR3 comprises 16 residues. Germline trimming cut 0 bases from V and 8 bases from J; bases unmatched to any gene: 8. Germline V CDR1 and CDR2: LNHNV, YYDKDF (reference sequence). CDR3 coding DNA: TGTGCCACCAGCAGAGAACGAGCGGGAGATGTAGGGGAGCTGTTTTTT. Protein: CATSRERAGDVGELFF.

The chain recombines TRBV2 with TRBJ1-1; a possible D gene is TRBD1 (6 bases). The CDR3 is made up of 13 amino acids. Looked up from germline, CDR1 is SNHLY and CDR2 is FYNNEI. V was cut by 2 bases and J by 6 bases, with 10 bases left in between. The CDR3 is CASSEQGMSEAFF. Here the CDR3 DNA reads TGTGCCAGCAGTGAACAGGGGATGTCTGAAGCTTTCTTT.

The V gene is TRBV7-9, the J gene TRBJ2-1, with 12 bases matching TRBD2. This CDR3 spans 16 amino acids. Germline CDR1 reads SEHNR; CDR2 reads FQNEAQ (reference sequence). Unmatched junction bases numbered 9, after V lost 5 bases and J lost 7 bases. This CDR3 reads CASSPSGRALGNEQFF. CDR3 DNA: TGTGCCAGCAGCCCTAGCGGGAGGGCCTTGGGGAATGAGCAGTTCTTC.

This chain connects TRBV9 to TRBJ2-5; 12 positions agree with TRBD2. The J segment lost 5 bases and the V segment lost 6 bases, leaving 8 bases of the junction unmatched. Germline V gene lookup returns CDR1 SGDLS and CDR2 YYNGEE. The CDR3 is 15 amino acids. In DNA, the CDR3 is TGTGCCAGCAATCTAGCGGGAGGGACCCGGGAGACCCAGTACTTC. It specifies CASNLAGGTRETQYF.

This rearrangement joins TRBV5-6 to TRBJ2-3; D is possibly TRBD2 (6 bases). This CDR3 is built from 14 residues. V lost 1 base and J 6 bases, leaving 12 bases between the germline ends. The germline V gene encodes CDR1 SGHDT and CDR2 YYEEEE. CDR3: CASSLRGGPDTQYF. CDR3 coding DNA: TGTGCCAGCAGCTTGCGAGGAGGGCCTGATACGCAGTATTTT. Using reference TRBV5-6 and TRBJ2-3 for the parts outside the CDR3, the full variable domain is DAGVTQSPTHLIKTRGQQVTLRCSPKSGHDTVSWYQQALGQGPQFIFQYYEEEERQRGNFPDRFSGHQFPNYSSELNVNALLLGDSALYLCASSLRGGPDTQYFGPGTRLTVL.

The rearrangement links TRBV29-1 to TRBJ1-4; D uncertain. CDR3 length: 15 amino acids. Germline CDR1 is SQVTM and CDR2 is ANQGSEA. V lost 6 bases to trimming and J lost 2 bases, with 16 bases between them. CDR3 nucleotides: TGCAGCGTGCCAGCACCAGGATCTACTAATGAAAAACTGTTTTTT. It specifies CSVPAPGSTNEKLFF.

The DNA of the CDR3 is TGCAGCGTCCAATGGACCGGGGATAATGAAAAACTGTTTTTT. Translation gives CSVQWTGDNEKLFF. The genes are TRBV29-1 and TRBJ1-4; no clear D. V was pared by 6 bases and J by 4 bases, with 15 bases between. This CDR3 has 14 amino acids. Germline V gene lookup returns CDR1 SQVTM and CDR2 ANQGSEA.

This chain links TRBV19 with TRBJ1-1, with D possibly TRBD1 on 5 matching bases. This CDR3 region has 13 residues. The V gene lost 6 bases and the J gene lost 4 bases, with 12 bases spanning the gap. Germline loops: CDR1 LNHDA, CDR2 SQIVND (reference sequence). The CDR3 sequence: CASSRGVGTEAFF. In nucleotides, the CDR3 is TGTGCCAGTAGCCGGGGCGTGGGCACTGAAGCTTTCTTT.

The chain has TRBV27 and TRBJ2-5; perhaps D is TRBD1 or TRBD2 (5 bases each). Trimming took 5 bases from V and 1 from J, leaving 14 bases between them. CDR3 length equals 15 residues. Germline V gene sequence: CDR1 MNHEY, CDR2 SMNVEV (reference sequence). CDR3 in amino acids: CASSRTGPAQETQYF. CDR3 DNA: TGTGCCAGCAGTAGAACGGGGCCCGCCCAAGAGACCCAGTACTTC.

This sequence joins TRBV30 and TRBJ1-1; no clear D gene. The CDR3 runs 14 residues. The V end lost 2 bases, the J end lost 3 bases, and 13 bases lay between the germline ends. The germline CDR1 and CDR2 sequences are GTSNPN and SVGIG (reference sequence). The CDR3, as DNA: TGTGCCTGGAGTAGACCCGGGGAGTACACTGAAGCTTTCTTT. Translating gives CAWSRPGEYTEAFF. The variable domain in full, completed from reference TRBV30 and TRBJ1-1, reads SQTIHQWPATLVQPVGSPLSLECTVEGTSNPNLYWYRQAAGRGLQLLFYSVGIGQISSEVPQNLSASRPQDRQFILSSKKLLLSDSGFYLCAWSRPGEYTEAFFGQGTRLTVV.